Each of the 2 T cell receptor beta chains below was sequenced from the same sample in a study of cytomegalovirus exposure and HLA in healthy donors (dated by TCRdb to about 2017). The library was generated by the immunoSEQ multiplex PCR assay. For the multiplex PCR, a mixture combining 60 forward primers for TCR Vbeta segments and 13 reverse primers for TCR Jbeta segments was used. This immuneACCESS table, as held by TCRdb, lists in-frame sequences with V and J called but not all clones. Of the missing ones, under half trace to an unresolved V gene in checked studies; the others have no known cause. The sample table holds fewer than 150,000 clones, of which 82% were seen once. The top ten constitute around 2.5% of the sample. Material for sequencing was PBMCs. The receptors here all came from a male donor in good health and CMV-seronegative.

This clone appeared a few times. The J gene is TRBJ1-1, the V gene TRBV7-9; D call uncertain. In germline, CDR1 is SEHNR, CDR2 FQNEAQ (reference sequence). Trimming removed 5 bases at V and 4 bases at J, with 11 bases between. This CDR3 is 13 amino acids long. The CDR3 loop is CASSRTGSTEAFF. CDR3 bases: TGTGCCAGCAGCCGAACGGGGTCCACTGAAGCTTTCTTT.

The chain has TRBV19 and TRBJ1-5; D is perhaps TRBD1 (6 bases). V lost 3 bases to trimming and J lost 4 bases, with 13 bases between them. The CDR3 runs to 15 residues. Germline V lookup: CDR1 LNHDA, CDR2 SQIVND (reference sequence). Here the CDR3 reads CASSISDRGNQPQHF. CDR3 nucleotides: TGTGCCAGTAGTATCTCGGACAGAGGGAATCAGCCCCAGCATTTT.